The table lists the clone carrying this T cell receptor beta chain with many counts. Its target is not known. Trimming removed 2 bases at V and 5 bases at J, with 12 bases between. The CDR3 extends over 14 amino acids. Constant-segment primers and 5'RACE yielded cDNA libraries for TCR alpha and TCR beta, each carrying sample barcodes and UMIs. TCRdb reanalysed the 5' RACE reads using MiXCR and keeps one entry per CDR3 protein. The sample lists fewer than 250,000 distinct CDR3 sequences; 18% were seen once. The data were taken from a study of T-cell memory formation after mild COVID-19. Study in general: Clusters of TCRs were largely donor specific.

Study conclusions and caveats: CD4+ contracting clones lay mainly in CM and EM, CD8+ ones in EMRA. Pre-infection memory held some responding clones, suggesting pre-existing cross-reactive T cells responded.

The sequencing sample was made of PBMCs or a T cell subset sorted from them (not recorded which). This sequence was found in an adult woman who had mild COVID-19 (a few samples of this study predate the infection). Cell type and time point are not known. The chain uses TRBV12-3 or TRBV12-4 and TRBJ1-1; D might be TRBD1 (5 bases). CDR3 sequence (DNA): TGTGCCAGCAGTTTATCGGCCGGGGGGACTGAAGCTTTCTTT. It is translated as CASSLSAGGTEAFF.